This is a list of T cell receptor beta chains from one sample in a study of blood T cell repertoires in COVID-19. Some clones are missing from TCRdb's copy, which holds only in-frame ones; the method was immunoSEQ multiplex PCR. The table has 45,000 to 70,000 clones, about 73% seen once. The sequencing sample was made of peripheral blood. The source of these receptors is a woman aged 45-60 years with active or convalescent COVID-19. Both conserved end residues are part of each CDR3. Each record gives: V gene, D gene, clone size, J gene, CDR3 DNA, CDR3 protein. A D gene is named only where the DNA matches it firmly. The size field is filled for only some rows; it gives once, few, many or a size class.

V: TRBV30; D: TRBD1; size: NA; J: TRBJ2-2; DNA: TGTGCCTGGAGTGTTTCATACAGGGGTCCGAACACCGGGGAGCTGTTTTTT; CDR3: CAWSVSYRGPNTGELFF
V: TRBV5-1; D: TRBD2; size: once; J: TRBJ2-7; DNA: TGCGCCAGCAGCTTCTACCCGACGGCGGGAGGGCCCGGGAGCTCCTACGAGCAGTACTTC; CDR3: CASSFYPTAGGPGSSYEQYF
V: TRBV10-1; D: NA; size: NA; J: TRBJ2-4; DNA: TGCGCCAGCAGTGTCACCCTCCCCGGGGGAGTGGTCATTCAGTACTTC; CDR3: CASSVTLPGGVVIQYF
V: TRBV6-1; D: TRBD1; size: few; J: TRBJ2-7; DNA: TGTGCCAGCAGTGAAAGGGACAGGGGGTCCTACGAGCAGTACTTC; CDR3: CASSERDRGSYEQYF
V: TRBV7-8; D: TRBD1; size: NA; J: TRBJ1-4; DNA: TGTGCCAGCAGGGAAGACAGGGTTGAAAAACTGTTTTTT; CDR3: CASREDRVEKLFF
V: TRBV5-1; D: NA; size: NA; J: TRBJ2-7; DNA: TGCGCCAGCAGCTGGGGCGTGAGCTCCTACGAGCAGTACTTC; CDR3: CASSWGVSSYEQYF
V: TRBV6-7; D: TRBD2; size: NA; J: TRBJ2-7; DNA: TGTGCCAGCAGACAAAACGGACTAGCGGGAGATGGTAGCTACGAGCAGTACTTC; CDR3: CASRQNGLAGDGSYEQYF
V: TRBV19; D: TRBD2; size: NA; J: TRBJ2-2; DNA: TGTGCCAGTAGCGCAAGACTAGCTGCGAACACCGGGGAGCTGTTTTTT; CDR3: CASSARLAANTGELFF
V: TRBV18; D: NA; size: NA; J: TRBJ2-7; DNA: TGTGCCAGCTCACCGTTCCGGGACTTCAACGAGCAGTACTTC; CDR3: CASSPFRDFNEQYF
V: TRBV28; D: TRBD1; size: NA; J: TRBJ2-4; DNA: TGTGCCAGCAGACACCCCCAGGGGGACATTCAGTACTTC; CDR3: CASRHPQGDIQYF
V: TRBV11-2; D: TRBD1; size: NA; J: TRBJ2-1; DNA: TGTGCCAGCAGCTCCGCGGCGGACAGGGTTATCTTTGAGCAGTTCTTC; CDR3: CASSSAADRVIFEQFF
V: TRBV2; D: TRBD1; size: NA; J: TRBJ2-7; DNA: TGTGCCAGCAGCTCGGACAGGGGCCCCTACGAGCAGTACTTC; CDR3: CASSSDRGPYEQYF
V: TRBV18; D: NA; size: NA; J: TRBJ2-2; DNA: TGTGCCAGCTCACCTGGGACTCAGCGGGGGGAGCTGTTTTTT; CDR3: CASSPGTQRGELFF
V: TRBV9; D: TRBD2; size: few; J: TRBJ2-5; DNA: TGTGCCAGCAGCGTAGCCCTAGCGGGAGGTTACCAAGAGACCCAGTACTTC; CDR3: CASSVALAGGYQETQYF
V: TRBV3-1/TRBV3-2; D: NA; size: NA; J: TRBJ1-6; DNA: TGTGCCAGCAGCAAGGCGGGGGGTGGAAATTCACCCCTCCACTTT; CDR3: CASSKAGGGNSPLHF
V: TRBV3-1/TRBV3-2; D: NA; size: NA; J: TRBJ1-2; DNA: TGTGCCAGCAGCCAGGGGTCTGATCGCGGGGGCTACACCTTC; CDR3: CASSQGSDRGGYTF
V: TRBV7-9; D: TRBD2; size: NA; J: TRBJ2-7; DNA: TGTGCCAGCAGCTTAGATGCGGGAGTCTACGAGCAGTACTTC; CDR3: CASSLDAGVYEQYF
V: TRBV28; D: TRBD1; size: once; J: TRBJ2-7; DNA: TGTGCCAGCAGCACAGGGGGCCTCTACGAGCAGTACTTC; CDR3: CASSTGGLYEQYF
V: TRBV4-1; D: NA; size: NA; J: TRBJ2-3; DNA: TGCGCCAGCAGCCAACGGACTAGCACAGATACGCAGTATTTT; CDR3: CASSQRTSTDTQYF
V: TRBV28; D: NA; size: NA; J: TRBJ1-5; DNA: TGTGCCAGCAGTATAGAGGGCAATCAGCCCCAGCATTTT; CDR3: CASSIEGNQPQHF
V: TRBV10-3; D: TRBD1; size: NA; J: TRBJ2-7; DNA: TGTGCCATCAGGTCGGACAGGGAGTTCCCCTACGAGCAGTACTTC; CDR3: CAIRSDREFPYEQYF
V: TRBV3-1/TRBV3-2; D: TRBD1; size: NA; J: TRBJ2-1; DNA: TGTGCCAGCAGCCAAGAAGGGACAGGGGGCGCACAGTTCTTC; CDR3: CASSQEGTGGAQFF
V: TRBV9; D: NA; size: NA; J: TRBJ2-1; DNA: TGTGCCAGCAGCGTAGTTCAATATGAGCAGTTCTTC; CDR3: CASSVVQYEQFF
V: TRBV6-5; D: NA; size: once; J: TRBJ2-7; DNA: TGTGCCAGCAGAAGAGGGCAGGACGCCTCCTACGAGCAGTACTTC; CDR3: CASRRGQDASYEQYF
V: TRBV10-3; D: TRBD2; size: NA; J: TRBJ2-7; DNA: TGTGCCATCAGTGTGCGGGAGGGCTTTGGGGAGCAGTACTTC; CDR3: CAISVREGFGEQYF
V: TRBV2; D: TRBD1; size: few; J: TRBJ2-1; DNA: TGTGCCAGCAGTGAATCGGGTCTGGGGACAGGGGGATACAATGAGCAGTTCTTC; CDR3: CASSESGLGTGGYNEQFF
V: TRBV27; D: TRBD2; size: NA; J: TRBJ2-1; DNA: TGTGCCAGCAGTTTAAGACTAGCGGTCTACAATGAGCAGTTCTTC; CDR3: CASSLRLAVYNEQFF
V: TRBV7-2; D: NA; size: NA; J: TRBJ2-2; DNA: TGTGCCAGCAGCTTAGCGCAGGGTCTCGGGGAGCTGTTTTTT; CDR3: CASSLAQGLGELFF
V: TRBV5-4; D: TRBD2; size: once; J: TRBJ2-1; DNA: TGTGCCAGCAGCTTGGCCTTTAGCGGGAGTTACGCCTACAATGAGCAGTTCTTC; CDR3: CASSLAFSGSYAYNEQFF
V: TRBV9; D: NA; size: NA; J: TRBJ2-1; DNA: TGTGCCAGCAGCATAGGGCCCCCTCCCTACAATGAGCAGTTCTTC; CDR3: CASSIGPPPYNEQFF
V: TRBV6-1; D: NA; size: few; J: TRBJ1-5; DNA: TGTGCAAGCCAGAATAGCAATCAGCCCCAGCATTTT; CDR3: CASQNSNQPQHF
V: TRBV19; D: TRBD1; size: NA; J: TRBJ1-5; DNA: TGTGCCAGTAGTAGCCCACCGGGACAGGCTAATCAGCCCCAGCATTTT; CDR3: CASSSPPGQANQPQHF
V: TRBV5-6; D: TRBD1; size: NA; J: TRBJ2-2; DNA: TGTGCCAGCAGCCCGACAGGGATAACCGGGGAGCTGTTTTTT; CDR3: CASSPTGITGELFF
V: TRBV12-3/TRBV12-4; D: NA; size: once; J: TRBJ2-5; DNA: TGTGCCAGCAGTTTGTATAGTCGAGAGACCCAGTACTTC; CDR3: CASSLYSRETQYF
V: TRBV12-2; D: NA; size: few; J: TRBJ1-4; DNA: TGTGCAAGTCGCTCCAAGTCGGAGGGACAGAGGAGGCAAAAACTGTTTTTT; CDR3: CASRSKSEGQRRQKLFF
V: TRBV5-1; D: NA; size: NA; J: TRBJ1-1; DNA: TGCGCCAGCACCTGGGGGGGCCTGAACACTGAAGCTTTCTTT; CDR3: CASTWGGLNTEAFF
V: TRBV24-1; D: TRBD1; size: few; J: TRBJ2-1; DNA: TGTGCCACCAGTGATTTGTGGGGACAGGGGGAGAATGAGCAGTTCTTC; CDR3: CATSDLWGQGENEQFF
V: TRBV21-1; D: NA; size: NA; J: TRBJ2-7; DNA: TGTGCCACACTGAGGGACAGCCCCAGCTTTGGGACCTACGAGCAGTACTTC; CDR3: CATLRDSPSFGTYEQYF
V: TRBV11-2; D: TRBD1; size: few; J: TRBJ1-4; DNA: TGTGCCAGCAGCCATGAGGGACAGAATAATGAAAAACTGTTTTTT; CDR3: CASSHEGQNNEKLFF
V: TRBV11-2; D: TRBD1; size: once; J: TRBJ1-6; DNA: TGTGCCAGCAGCTCAACCTCCGGGACAGGGGTTTCACCCCTCCACTTT; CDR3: CASSSTSGTGVSPLHF
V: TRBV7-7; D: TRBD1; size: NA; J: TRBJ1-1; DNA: TGTGCCAGCAGCCTCTGGACAGGCTCTAACACTGAAGCTTTCTTT; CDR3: CASSLWTGSNTEAFF
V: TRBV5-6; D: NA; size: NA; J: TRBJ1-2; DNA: TGTGCCAGCAGCCGTGGAGAGTCTGAACTTTATGGCTACACCTTC; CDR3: CASSRGESELYGYTF
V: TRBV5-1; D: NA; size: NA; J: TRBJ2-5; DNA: TGCGCCAGCAATGAGGGTGTCGAAGAGACCCAGTACTTC; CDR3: CASNEGVEETQYF
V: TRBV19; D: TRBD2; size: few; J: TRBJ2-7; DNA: TGTGCCAGTAGTATGCTAGCGGGATCCTACGAGCAGTACTTC; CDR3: CASSMLAGSYEQYF
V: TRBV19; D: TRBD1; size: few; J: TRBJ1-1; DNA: TGTGCCACCCGCCAGGGGGGCACTGAAGCTTTCTTT; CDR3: CATRQGGTEAFF